This T cell receptor (beta chain) originates from a study of blood T cells in healthy people across ages. Overall study results and limits: Diversity of TCR beta per million T cells declined in a roughly linear way with age. Diversity estimated from one million T cells was considered an underestimate.

Alongside a J-beta primer mix, a sample-barcoded 5' primer served in a second PCR lasting about 7 to 11 cycles. TCRdb analysed the 5' RACE reads with MiXCR anew, one entry per CDR3 protein. The table records some 1.1 million distinct CDR3 sequences, 30% to 40% of them present only once. Total RNA extraction produced at least 5.5 micrograms (per sample) for the study. With regard to this clonotype: Its antigen is as yet unknown.

Trimming took 7 bases from V and 6 from J; bases not matched to a gene: 4. Germline CDR1 and CDR2: SNHLY and FYNNEI. CDR3 length: 14 amino acids. This TCR was sampled from a man younger than 30 in good health. This chain joins TRBV2 and TRBJ1-6, with 9 nucleotides matching TRBD1. Sequencing was carried out using blood. DNA of the CDR3: TGTGCCAGCACTCGGGACAGGGCTAATTCACCCCTCCACTTT. This gives the protein CASTRDRANSPLHF.